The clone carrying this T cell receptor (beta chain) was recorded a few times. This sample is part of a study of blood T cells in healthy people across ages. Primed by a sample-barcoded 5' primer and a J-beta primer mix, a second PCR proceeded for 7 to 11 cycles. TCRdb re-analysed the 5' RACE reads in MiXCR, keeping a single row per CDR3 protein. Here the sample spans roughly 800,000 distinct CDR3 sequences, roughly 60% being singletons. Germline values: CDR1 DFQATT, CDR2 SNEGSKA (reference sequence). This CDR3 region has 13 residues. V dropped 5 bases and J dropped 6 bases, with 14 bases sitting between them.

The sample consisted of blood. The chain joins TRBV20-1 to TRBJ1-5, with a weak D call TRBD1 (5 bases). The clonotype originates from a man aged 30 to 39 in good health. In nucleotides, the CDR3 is TGCAGTGCTCTCAGGGAGGTGGGTCAGCCCCAGCATTTT. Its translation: CSALREVGQPQHF.